The sample holds one count of the clone carrying this T cell receptor beta chain. Its specificity is not known. This may arise from a read error, as a much more abundant clone is one base away. TCRdb used MiXCR to reprocess the PCR reads, holding one entry per CDR3 protein. The repertoire has more than 50,000 distinct CDR3 sequences, 19% of them found once; the top ten carry approximately 1.5%. Libraries for naive CD8 T cells, which were made from about 20,000 to 1,000,000 sorted cells, drew on 10%, 30% or 50% of the RNA. Naive CD8 T cells were FACS-sorted by CD8+CD4-CCR7+CD45RA+ markers. The data originate from a study of molecular identifiers for immune sequencing clone quantification. General study points: Effector cells had over 99% of their molecules in clones above 20 RNA copies, while naive cells had under 1%. Sharing of a barcode by identical TCR molecules could cause highly expanded clone sizes to be underestimated.

This receptor was identified in a human donor in good health. Some libraries in this study had Jurkat cell RNA spiked in. Input material: naive CD8+ T cells from blood, with Jurkat cell RNA spiked in. Sample subset: FACS-sorted CD8+CD4-CCR7+CD45RA+ naive T cells.

The CDR3 region is CASSPGGGCEQYF. DNA for the CDR3: TGTGCCAGCAGCCCGGGGGGGGGCTGCGAGCAGTACTTC. The chain is built from TRBV9 and TRBJ2-7; TRBD2 matches 8 bases. The germline gives CDR1 SGDLS, CDR2 YYNGEE. Germline trimming cut 4 bases from V and 6 bases from J; bases unmatched to any gene: 6. The CDR3 is 13 residues long.